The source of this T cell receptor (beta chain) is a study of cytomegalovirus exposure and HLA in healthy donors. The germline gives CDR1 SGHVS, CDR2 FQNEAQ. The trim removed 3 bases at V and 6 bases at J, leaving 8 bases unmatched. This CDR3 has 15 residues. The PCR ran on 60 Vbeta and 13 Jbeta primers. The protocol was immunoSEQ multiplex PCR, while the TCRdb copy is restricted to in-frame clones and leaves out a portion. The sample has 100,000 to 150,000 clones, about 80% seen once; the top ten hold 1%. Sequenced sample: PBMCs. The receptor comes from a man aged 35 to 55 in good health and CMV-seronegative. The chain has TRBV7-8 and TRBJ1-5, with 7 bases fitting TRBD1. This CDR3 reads CASSFRGGRAQPQHF. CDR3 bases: TGTGCCAGCAGCTTTAGAGGGGGCAGGGCTCAGCCCCAGCATTTT.